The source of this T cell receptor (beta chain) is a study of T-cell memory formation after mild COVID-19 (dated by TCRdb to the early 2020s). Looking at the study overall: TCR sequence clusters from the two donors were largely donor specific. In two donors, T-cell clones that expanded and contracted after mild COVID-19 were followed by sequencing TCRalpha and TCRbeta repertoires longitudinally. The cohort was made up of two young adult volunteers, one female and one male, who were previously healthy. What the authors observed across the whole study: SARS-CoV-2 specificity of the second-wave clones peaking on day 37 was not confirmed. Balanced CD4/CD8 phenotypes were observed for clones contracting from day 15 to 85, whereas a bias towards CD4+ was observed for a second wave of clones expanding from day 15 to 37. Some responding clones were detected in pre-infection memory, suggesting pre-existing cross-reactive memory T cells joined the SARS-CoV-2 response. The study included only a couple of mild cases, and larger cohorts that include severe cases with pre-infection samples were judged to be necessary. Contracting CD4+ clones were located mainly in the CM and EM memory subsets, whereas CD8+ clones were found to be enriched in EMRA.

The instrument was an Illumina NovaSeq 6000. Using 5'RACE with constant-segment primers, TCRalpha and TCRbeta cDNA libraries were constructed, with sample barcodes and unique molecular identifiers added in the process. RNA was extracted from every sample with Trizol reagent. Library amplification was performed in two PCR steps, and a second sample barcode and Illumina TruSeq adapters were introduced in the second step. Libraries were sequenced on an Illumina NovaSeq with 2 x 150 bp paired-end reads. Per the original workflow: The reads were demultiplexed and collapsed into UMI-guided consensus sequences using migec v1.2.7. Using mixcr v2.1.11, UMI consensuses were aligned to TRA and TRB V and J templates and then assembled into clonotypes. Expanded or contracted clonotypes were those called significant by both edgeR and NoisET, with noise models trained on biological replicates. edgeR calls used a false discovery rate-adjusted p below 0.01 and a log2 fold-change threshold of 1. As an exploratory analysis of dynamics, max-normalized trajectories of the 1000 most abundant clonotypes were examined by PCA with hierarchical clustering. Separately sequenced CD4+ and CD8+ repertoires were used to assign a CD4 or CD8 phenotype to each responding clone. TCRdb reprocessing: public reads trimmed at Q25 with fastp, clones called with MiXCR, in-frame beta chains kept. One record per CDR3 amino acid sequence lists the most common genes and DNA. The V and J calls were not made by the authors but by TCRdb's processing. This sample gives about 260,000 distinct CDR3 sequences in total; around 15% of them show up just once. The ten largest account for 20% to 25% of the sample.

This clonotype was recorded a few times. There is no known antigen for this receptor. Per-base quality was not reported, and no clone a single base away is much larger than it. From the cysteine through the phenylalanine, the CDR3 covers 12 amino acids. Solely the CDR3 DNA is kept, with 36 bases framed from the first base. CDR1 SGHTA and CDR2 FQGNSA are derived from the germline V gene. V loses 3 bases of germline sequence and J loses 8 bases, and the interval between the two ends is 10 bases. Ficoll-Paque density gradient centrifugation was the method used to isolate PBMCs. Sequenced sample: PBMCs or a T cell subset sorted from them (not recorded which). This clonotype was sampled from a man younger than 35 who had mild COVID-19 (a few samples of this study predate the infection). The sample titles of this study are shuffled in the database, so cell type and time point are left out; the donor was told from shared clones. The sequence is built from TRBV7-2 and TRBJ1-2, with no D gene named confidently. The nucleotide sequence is TGTGCCAGCAGCTTCCCAGGTTACGGCTACACCTTC. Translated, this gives CASSFPGYGYTF.